This T cell receptor beta chain was sequenced in a study of molecular identifiers for immune sequencing clone quantification. Background on the study: Five aliquots were made in replicates from the RNA of 20,000 or 100,000 naive CD8 cells, and four were sequenced.

This CDR3 spans 16 amino acids. Germline CDR1 MGHRA, CDR2 YSYEKL. Trimming removed 4 bases from V and 2 bases from J; junction bases left unmatched: 10. With RNA at 10%, 30% or 50%, naive CD8 libraries came from approximately 20,000 to 980,000 sorted cells. Naive CD8 T cells were FACS-sorted by CD8+CD4-CCR7+CD45RA+ markers. Previously described methods and listed TCR primers were used for bulk TCR libraries. TCRdb reprocessed the PCR reads with MiXCR, giving one entry per CDR3 protein. Altogether 88,000 or so distinct CDR3 sequences are present, about 21% being singletons, with the ten largest covering roughly 1%. This clonotype was recorded many times.

The sequenced sample was naive CD8+ T cells from blood, with Jurkat cell RNA spiked in. Indicated subset: FACS-sorted CD8+CD4-CCR7+CD45RA+ naive T cells. The rearrangement links TRBV4-1 to TRBJ2-7; 8 positions agree with TRBD1. The TCR sequence derives from a human donor in good health. Some libraries in this study had Jurkat cell RNA spiked in. The CDR3 sequence: CASSPLGQGATYEQYF. The CDR3 DNA sequence: TGCGCCAGCAGCCCCCTAGGGCAGGGGGCGACCTACGAGCAGTACTTC.